Each of the 2 T cell receptor beta chains below was sequenced from the same sample in a study of OX40 agonist ivuxolimab in advanced cancers. The table came from immunoSEQ multiplex PCR; TCRdb's copy has only in-frame clones and leaves some out. The sample records 30,000 to 40,000 clones, 84% being singletons. The sample consisted of CD4+ or CD8+ T cells sorted from blood, taken in a trial of the OX40 agonist ivuxolimab. The receptors stem from an adult with an advanced solid tumor such as melanoma, head and neck, liver or kidney cancer.

CDR3 loop: CASWAGQGPNYGYTF. In nucleotides, the CDR3 is TGTGCCAGCTGGGCCGGACAGGGCCCTAACTATGGCTACACCTTC. V and J are TRBV6-5 and TRBJ1-2, with TRBD1 identical over 8 bases. The V gene end was trimmed by 8 bases and the J gene end by 0 bases; junction bases not matched to a gene: 8. Looked up from germline, CDR1 is MNHEY and CDR2 is SVGAGI. The CDR3 is 15 residues long.

This chain links TRBV5-1 with TRBJ2-5, with D possibly matching TRBD2 (6 bases). The V and J ends lost 0 bases and 5 bases respectively, with 14 bases between them. Per germline, CDR1 SGHRS and CDR2 YFSETQ. This CDR3 spans 15 amino acids. The CDR3 reads CASSLDARGRETQYF. DNA of the CDR3: TGCGCCAGCAGCTTGGACGCGCGGGGCCGGGAGACCCAGTACTTC.